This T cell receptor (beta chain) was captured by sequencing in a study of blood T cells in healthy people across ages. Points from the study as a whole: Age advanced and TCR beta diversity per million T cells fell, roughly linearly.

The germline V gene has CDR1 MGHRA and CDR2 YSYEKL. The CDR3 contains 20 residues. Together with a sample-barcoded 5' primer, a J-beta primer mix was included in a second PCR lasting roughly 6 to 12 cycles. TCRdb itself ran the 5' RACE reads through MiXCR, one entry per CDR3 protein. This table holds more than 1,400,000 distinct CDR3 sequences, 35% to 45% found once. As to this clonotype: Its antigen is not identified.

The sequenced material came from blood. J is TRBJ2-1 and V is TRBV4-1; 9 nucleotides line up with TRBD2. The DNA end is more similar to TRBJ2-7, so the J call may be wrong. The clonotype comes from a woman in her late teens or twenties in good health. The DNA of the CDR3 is TGCGCCAGCAGCCAAGTTATTAGCGGGGGCCTCCCCTCCTCCTACAATGAGCAGTACTTC. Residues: CASSQVISGGLPSSYNEQYF.